The T cell receptor (beta chain) under discussion was sequenced for a study of T cells in Graves' hyperthyroidism and ophthalmopathy. Amplification of TCR beta CDR3 regions was performed using RNA transcripts as template. In the first-round RT-PCR of the TCR CDR3, the HTBI primer set was used. TCRdb re-called the multiplex PCR reads through MiXCR, storing one row per CDR3 protein. This sample has around 300,000 distinct CDR3 sequences, with more than 10% found just once. V shed 4 bases and J shed 3 bases, with 20 bases lying between them. Germline V lookup: CDR1 SGHTS, CDR2 YDEGEE. The CDR3 is 17 residues long. This clonotype was observed a few times.

The TCR comes from a woman aged 25 to 39 with Graves' hyperthyroidism that later progressed to Graves' ophthalmopathy. Sequenced: blood. V gene TRBV5-8 combines with J gene TRBJ2-1; D may be TRBD2 (6 bases). CDR3 coding DNA: TGTGCCAGCAGCCAGTATCGGCGCGGCGGGATCTACAATGAGCAGTTCTTC. Its translation: CASSQYRRGGIYNEQFF.